This is a list of T cell receptor beta chains from one sample in a study of cytomegalovirus exposure and HLA in healthy donors. Profiled with immunoSEQ multiplex PCR; TCRdb holds only in-frame clones, not every one. Of fewer than 100,000 clones in the sample, under 85% were seen once. The sequencing sample was made of PBMCs. The receptors derive from a man aged 35 to 55 in good health and CMV-seronegative. Both conserved end residues are part of each CDR3. D genes are given only for firm matches. The size of a clone is reported for some rows only, either as once, few or many, or as a class for expanded clones.

TRBJ2-3	few	TRBD2	TRBV10-1	CASSEQTSGFTDTQYF	TGCGCCAGCAGTGAGCAAACTAGCGGCTTCACAGATACGCAGTATTTT
TRBJ1-1	NA	NA	TRBV27	CASSLSRTDTEAFF	TGTGCCAGCAGTCTTTCTCGGACAGACACTGAAGCTTTCTTT
TRBJ2-1	NA	TRBD2	TRBV7-3	CASSSLLAGGYNEQFF	TGTGCCAGCAGCTCCCTTTTAGCGGGGGGGTACAATGAGCAGTTCTTC
TRBJ1-4	once	NA	TRBV6-6	CASSFLTGYDEKLFF	TGTGCCAGCAGTTTCCTAACAGGGTACGATGAAAAACTGTTTTTT
TRBJ1-2	NA	NA	TRBV9	CASTLGGPYGYTF	TGTGCCAGCACCCTCGGGGGACCATATGGCTACACCTTC
TRBJ1-1	NA	NA	TRBV19	CASSFSSGRTEAFF	TGTGCCAGTAGTTTCAGCTCAGGTCGCACTGAAGCTTTCTTT
TRBJ1-1	NA	TRBD1	TRBV4-2	CASSQDYRGSTEAFF	TGTGCCAGCAGCCAAGATTACAGGGGGAGCACTGAAGCTTTCTTT
TRBJ1-4	NA	TRBD1	TRBV7-9	CASSSGQVDEKLFF	TGTGCCAGCAGCTCTGGACAGGTGGATGAAAAACTGTTTTTT
TRBJ2-4	NA	NA	TRBV21-1	CAGGVEYF	TGTGCCGGAGGGGTGGAGTACTTC
TRBJ1-4	NA	NA	TRBV5-1	CASSFGTQILGEKLFF	TGCGCCAGCAGCTTTGGGACACAAATACTTGGTGAAAAACTGTTTTTT
TRBJ1-2	NA	NA	TRBV4-2	CASSQAPGQSYGYTF	TGTGCCAGCAGCCAAGCCCCCGGACAGTCTTATGGCTACACCTTC
TRBJ1-1	NA	NA	TRBV19	CASSEGGAGEAFF	TGTGCCAGTAGCGAAGGCGGGGCAGGTGAAGCTTTCTTT
TRBJ2-7	NA	TRBD2	TRBV28	CASSLVERGLLVSYEQYF	TGTGCCAGCAGTTTAGTGGAGCGGGGGCTTTTAGTATCCTACGAGCAGTACTTC
TRBJ2-3	NA	NA	TRBV5-1	CASSPEARSGPDTQYF	TGCGCCAGCAGCCCGGAGGCGCGAAGTGGCCCAGATACGCAGTATTTT
TRBJ1-2	once	TRBD1	TRBV6-5	CASSPGQSRYTF	TGTGCCAGCAGTCCGGGACAGTCGCGCTACACCTTC
TRBJ1-5	NA	NA	TRBV10-2	CASNRRCNQPQHF	TGCGCCAGCAATCGCAGATGCAATCAGCCCCAGCATTTT
TRBJ1-4	NA	NA	TRBV6-6	CASSYGRATNEKLFF	TGTGCCAGCAGTTACGGCAGGGCTACTAATGAAAAACTGTTTTTT
TRBJ1-1	few	NA	TRBV4-2	CASSQDWLNTEAFF	TGTGCCAGCAGCCAAGATTGGCTGAACACTGAAGCTTTCTTT
TRBJ2-2	few	TRBD1	TRBV29-1	CSGGQGTGELFF	TGCAGCGGCGGACAGGGGACCGGGGAGCTGTTTTTT
TRBJ2-5	NA	TRBD1	TRBV28	CASSQGVDETQYF	TGTGCCAGCTCCCAGGGGGTAGACGAGACCCAGTACTTC
TRBJ1-5	NA	TRBD1	TRBV28	CASSLDGTGRQPQHF	TGTGCCAGCAGTTTAGACGGGACAGGGAGACAGCCCCAGCATTTT
TRBJ2-3	NA	TRBD2	TRBV6-1	CASVRGGQSTDTQYF	TGTGCCAGCGTGCGGGGGGGCCAGAGCACAGATACGCAGTATTTT
TRBJ2-1	few	TRBD1	TRBV18	CASSAGTGTYNEQFF	TGTGCCAGCTCCGCCGGGACAGGCACCTACAATGAGCAGTTCTTC
TRBJ1-5	few	NA	TRBV2	CASSDGGAGQPQHF	TGTGCCAGCAGTGACGGGGGGGCGGGTCAGCCCCAGCATTTT
TRBJ2-5	NA	NA	TRBV2	CASSEGGGSGETQYF	TGTGCCAGCAGTGAAGGTGGTGGTTCGGGAGAGACCCAGTACTTC
TRBJ2-7	NA	NA	TRBV9	CASSALSGTPTYEQYF	TGTGCCAGCAGCGCCCTCTCCGGGACACCTACCTACGAGCAGTACTTC
TRBJ1-1	NA	NA	TRBV5-1	CASSSGLTGSNTEAFF	TGCGCCAGCAGCTCGGGACTTACTGGTTCGAACACTGAAGCTTTCTTT
TRBJ1-1	NA	NA	TRBV20-1	CSASPGTEAFF	TGCAGTGCTAGCCCCGGGACTGAAGCTTTCTTT
TRBJ2-1	NA	TRBD2	TRBV13	CASSAHSGRTPYNEQFF	TGTGCCAGCAGCGCACATAGCGGGAGAACCCCCTACAATGAGCAGTTCTTC